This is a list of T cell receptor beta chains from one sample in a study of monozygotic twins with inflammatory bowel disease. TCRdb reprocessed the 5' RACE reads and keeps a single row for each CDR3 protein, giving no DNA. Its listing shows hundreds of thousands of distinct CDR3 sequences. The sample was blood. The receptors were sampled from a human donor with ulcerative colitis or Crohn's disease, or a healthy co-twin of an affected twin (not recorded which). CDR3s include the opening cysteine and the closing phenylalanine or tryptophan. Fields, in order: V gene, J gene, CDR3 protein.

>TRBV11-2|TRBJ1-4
CASSLATLLEGPLFF
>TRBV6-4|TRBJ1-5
CASNNLGQPQHF
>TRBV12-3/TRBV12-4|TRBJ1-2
CASSLAGRTGDGYTF
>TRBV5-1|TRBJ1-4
CASSHGTFIELEKLFF
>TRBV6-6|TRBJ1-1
CASSYSRGSTEAFF
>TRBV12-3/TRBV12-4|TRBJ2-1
CASRPLGTSGRNEQFF
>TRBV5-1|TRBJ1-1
CASSLDRGRNTEAFF
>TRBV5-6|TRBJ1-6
CASSLTGQGPLHF
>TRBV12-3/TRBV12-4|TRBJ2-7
CASRRTATYEQYF
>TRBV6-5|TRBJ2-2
CASRMNTGELFF